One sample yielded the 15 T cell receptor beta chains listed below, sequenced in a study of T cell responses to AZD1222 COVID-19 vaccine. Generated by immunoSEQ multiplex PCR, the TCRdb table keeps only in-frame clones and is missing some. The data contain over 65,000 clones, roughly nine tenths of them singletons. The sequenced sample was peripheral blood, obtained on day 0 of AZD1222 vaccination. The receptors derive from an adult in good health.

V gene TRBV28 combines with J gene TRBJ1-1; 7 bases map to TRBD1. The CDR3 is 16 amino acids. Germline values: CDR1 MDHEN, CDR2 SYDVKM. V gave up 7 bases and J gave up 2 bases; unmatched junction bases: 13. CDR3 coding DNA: TGTGCCAGCACCCTACTGGGGACAGCAATAAACACTGAAGCTTTCTTT. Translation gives CASTLLGTAINTEAFF. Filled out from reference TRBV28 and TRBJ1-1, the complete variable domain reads DVKVTQSSRYLVKRTGEKVFLECVQDMDHENMFWYRQDPGLGLRLIYFSYDVKMKEKGDIPEGYSVSREKKERFSLILESASTNQTSMYLCASTLLGTAINTEAFFGQGTRLTVV.

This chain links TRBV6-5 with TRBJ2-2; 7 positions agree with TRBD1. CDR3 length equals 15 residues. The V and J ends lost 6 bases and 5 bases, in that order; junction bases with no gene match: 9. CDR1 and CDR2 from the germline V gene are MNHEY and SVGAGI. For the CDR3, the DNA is TGTGCCAGCAGGGCCGGGACAGCAACTACCGGGGAGCTGTTTTTT. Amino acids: CASRAGTATTGELFF.

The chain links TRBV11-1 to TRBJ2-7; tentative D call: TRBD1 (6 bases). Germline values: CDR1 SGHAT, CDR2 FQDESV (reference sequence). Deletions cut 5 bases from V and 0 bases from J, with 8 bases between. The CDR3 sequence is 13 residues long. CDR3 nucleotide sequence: TGTGCCAGCAGCGGGGACAACTCCTACGAGCAGTACTTC. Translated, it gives CASSGDNSYEQYF.

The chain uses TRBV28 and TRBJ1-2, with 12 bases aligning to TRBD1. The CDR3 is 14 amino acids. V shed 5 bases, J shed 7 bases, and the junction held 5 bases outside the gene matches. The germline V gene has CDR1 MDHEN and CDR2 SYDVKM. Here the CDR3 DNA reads TGTGCCAGCAGTCCGGGACAGGGGGCGGGTGGCTACACCTTC. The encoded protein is CASSPGQGAGGYTF.

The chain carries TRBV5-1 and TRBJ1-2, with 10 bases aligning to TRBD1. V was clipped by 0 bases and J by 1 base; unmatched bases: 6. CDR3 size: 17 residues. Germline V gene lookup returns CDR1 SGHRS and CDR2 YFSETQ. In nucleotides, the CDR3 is TGCGCCAGCAGCTTGGGGGACAGGGGCTACCTTAACTATGGCTACACCTTC. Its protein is CASSLGDRGYLNYGYTF.

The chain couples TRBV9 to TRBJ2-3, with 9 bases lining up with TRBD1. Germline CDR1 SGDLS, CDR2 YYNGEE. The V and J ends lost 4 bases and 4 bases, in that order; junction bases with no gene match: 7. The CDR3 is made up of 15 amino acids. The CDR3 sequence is CASSFLTGGADTQYF. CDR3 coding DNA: TGTGCCAGCAGCTTCTTGACAGGGGGTGCAGATACGCAGTATTTT. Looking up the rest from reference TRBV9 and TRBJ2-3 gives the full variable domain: DSGVTQTPKHLITATGQRVTLRCSPRSGDLSVYWYQQSLDQGLQFLIQYYNGEERAKGNILERFSAQQFPDLHSELNLSSLELGDSALYFCASSFLTGGADTQYFGPGTRLTVL.

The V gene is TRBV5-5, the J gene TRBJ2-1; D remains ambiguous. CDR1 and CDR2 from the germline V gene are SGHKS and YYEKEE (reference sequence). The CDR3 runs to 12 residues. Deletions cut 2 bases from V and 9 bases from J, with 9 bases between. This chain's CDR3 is CASSFPRLEQFF. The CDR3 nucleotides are TGTGCCAGCAGCTTTCCGCGCCTTGAGCAGTTCTTC.

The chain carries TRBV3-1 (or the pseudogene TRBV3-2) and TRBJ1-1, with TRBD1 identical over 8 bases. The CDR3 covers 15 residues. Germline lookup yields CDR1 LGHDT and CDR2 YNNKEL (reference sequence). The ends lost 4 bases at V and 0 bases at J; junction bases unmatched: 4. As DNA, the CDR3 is TGTGCCAGCAGCCGTGGACAGGGAGTGAACACTGAAGCTTTCTTT. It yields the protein CASSRGQGVNTEAFF.

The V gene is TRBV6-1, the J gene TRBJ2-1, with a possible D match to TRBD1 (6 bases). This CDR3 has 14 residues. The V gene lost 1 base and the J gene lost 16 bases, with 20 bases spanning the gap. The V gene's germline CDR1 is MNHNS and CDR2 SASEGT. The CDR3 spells CASSEGTATRRCFF. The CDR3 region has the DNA TGTGCCAGCAGTGAAGGGACAGCTACTAGGAGGTGTTTCTTC.

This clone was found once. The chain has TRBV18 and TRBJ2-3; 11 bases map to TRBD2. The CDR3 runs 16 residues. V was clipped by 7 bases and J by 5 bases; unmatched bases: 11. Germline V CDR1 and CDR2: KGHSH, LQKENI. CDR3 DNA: TGTGCCAGCTTCGCCGGGACTAGCGGCAAATTAGATACGCAGTATTTT. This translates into CASFAGTSGKLDTQYF.

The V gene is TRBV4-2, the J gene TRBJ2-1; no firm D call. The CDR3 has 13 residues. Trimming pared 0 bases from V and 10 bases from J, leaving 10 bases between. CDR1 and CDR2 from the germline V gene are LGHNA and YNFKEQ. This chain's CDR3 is CASSQEISREQFF. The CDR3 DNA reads TGTGCCAGCAGCCAAGAAATTTCACGGGAGCAGTTCTTC.

CDR3 DNA sequence: TGTGCCAGCAGCTTATGGCGGGCCTCATCTTACAATGAGCAGTTCTTC. This encodes CASSLWRASSYNEQFF. The V and J genes are TRBV7-2 and TRBJ2-1, with a possible D match to TRBD2 (5 bases). The V gene's germline CDR1 is SGHTA and CDR2 FQGNSA. The CDR3 consists of 16 residues. Trimming took off 2 bases at V and 4 bases at J, with 15 bases between the two ends.

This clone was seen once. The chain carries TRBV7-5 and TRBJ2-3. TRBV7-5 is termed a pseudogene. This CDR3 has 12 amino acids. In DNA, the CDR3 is TGTGCCAGAAGCTACAGCACAGATACGCAGTATTTT. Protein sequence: CARSYSTDTQYF.

DNA of the CDR3: TGTGCCAGCAGGGGGGGGACATTCGAAGCTTTCTTT. It translates to CASRGGTFEAFF. The chain uses TRBV2 and TRBJ1-1; perhaps TRBD1 as D (6 bases). V was trimmed by 6 bases and J by 8 bases, leaving 13 bases between them. Germline loops: CDR1 SNHLY, CDR2 FYNNEI. The CDR3 length is 12 residues.

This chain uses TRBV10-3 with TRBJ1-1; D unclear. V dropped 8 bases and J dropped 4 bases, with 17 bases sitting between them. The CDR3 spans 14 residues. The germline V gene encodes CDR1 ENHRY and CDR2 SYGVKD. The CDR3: CAICRGSECTEAFF. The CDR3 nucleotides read TGTGCCATCTGTCGTGGCTCTGAGTGCACTGAAGCTTTCTTT.